A selection of T cell receptor beta chains follows, all from one sample in a study of PD-L1 blockade in urothelial cancer. Clones were sequenced by immunoSEQ multiplex PCR, and TCRdb holds only the in-frame ones, with some missing. Of over 15,000 clones in the sample, around 83% were seen once. This material consisted of PBMCs, taken around atezolizumab (anti-PD-L1) treatment. The receptors derive from a man aged 45-65 years with urothelial cancer. Both conserved end residues are part of each CDR3. The D gene is left open where the match is weak. Only some rows state a clone size, as once, few, many or a class for expanded clones.

j_gene: TRBJ1-6
v_gene: TRBV27
d_gene: TRBD1
abundance: few
CDR3aa: CASSLSGQSNSPLHF
CDR3nt: TGTGCCAGCAGTTTATCGGGACAGAGCAATTCACCCCTCCACTTT

j_gene: TRBJ1-5
v_gene: TRBV5-5
d_gene: NA
abundance: NA
CDR3aa: CASSFTGGGNQPQHF
CDR3nt: TGTGCCAGCAGCTTCACAGGTGGGGGCAATCAGCCCCAGCATTTT

j_gene: TRBJ2-4
v_gene: TRBV20-1
d_gene: NA
abundance: NA
CDR3aa: CSALRQAIQYF
CDR3nt: TGCAGTGCCCTAAGACAGGCCATTCAGTACTTC

j_gene: TRBJ2-3
v_gene: TRBV7-6
d_gene: TRBD2
abundance: NA
CDR3aa: CASSLLATSGTDTQYF
CDR3nt: TGTGCCAGCAGCTTATTGGCCACTAGCGGCACAGATACGCAGTATTTT

j_gene: TRBJ2-7
v_gene: TRBV9
d_gene: TRBD2
abundance: NA
CDR3aa: CASSVEGGRADEQYF
CDR3nt: TGTGCCAGCAGCGTAGAAGGCGGGAGGGCCGACGAGCAGTACTTC

j_gene: TRBJ2-6
v_gene: TRBV18
d_gene: TRBD1
abundance: NA
CDR3aa: CASSPPTGGSGANVLTF
CDR3nt: TGTGCCAGCTCACCCCCTACAGGGGGCTCTGGGGCCAACGTCCTGACTTTC

j_gene: TRBJ2-2
v_gene: TRBV18
d_gene: NA
abundance: NA
CDR3aa: CASSPTTANTGELFF
CDR3nt: TGTGCCAGCTCACCAACAACCGCGAACACCGGGGAGCTGTTTTTT

j_gene: TRBJ2-1
v_gene: TRBV4-1
d_gene: NA
abundance: NA
CDR3aa: CASSQPGRGVREQFF
CDR3nt: TGCGCCAGCAGCCAACCAGGCAGGGGGGTCCGTGAGCAGTTCTTC

j_gene: TRBJ1-1
v_gene: TRBV27
d_gene: NA
abundance: NA
CDR3aa: CASSLNPGSAYTEAFF
CDR3nt: TGTGCCAGCAGTTTAAATCCAGGGTCGGCGTACACTGAAGCTTTCTTT

j_gene: TRBJ2-2
v_gene: TRBV5-4
d_gene: TRBD1
abundance: NA
CDR3aa: CASSSLGTGSTGELFF
CDR3nt: TGTGCCAGCAGCTCACTTGGGACAGGGAGTACCGGGGAGCTGTTTTTT

j_gene: TRBJ1-4
v_gene: TRBV18
d_gene: TRBD1
abundance: NA
CDR3aa: CASSRNRGSTNEKLFF
CDR3nt: TGTGCCAGCTCACGGAACAGGGGTTCCACTAATGAAAAACTGTTTTTT